Shown below are 5 T cell receptor beta chains from a single sample sequenced in a study of blood T cell repertoires in COVID-19. Repertoires were generated with immunoSEQ multiplex PCR, while TCRdb's copy carries only in-frame clones and drops some. The sample holds roughly 60,000 clones, 80% to 85% seen once. The sample comprised peripheral blood. The receptors come from a man aged 25 to 40 with COVID-19, enrolled during active disease.

The V call is TRBV27, the J call TRBJ2-3; tentative D call: TRBD2 (6 bases). Trimming stripped 6 bases from V and 2 bases from J, with 12 bases between. The germline V gene encodes CDR1 MNHEY and CDR2 SMNVEV (reference sequence). The CDR3 loop spans 14 amino acids. The CDR3 DNA sequence: TGTGCCAGCAGCCCCCGGGGGAACACAGATACGCAGTATTTT. This encodes CASSPRGNTDTQYF.

The J gene is TRBJ2-3, the V gene TRBV6-6, with 8 bases matching TRBD1. Germline-derived CDR1 and CDR2 are MNHNY and SVGAGI (reference sequence). V shed 6 bases, J shed 6 bases, and the junction held 8 bases outside the gene matches. This CDR3 contains 14 residues. The CDR3: CASSPQDRVDTQYF. For the CDR3, the DNA is TGTGCCAGCAGCCCCCAGGACAGGGTTGATACGCAGTATTTT.

The chain links TRBV7-9 to TRBJ2-1; possible D gene TRBD1, 6 bases. Trimming shortened V by 5 bases and J by 8 bases, and 25 bases separated the two germline ends. The CDR3 spans 17 residues. The V gene's germline CDR1 is SEHNR and CDR2 FQNEAQ (reference sequence). DNA for the CDR3: TGTGCCAGCAGCCCTGGACAGCTTTTACGGTATGGGCATGAGCAGTTCTTC. Residues: CASSPGQLLRYGHEQFF.

The DNA of the CDR3 is TGTGCCAGCAGCCCTCCAGGGGGTCAGACCTACGAGCAGTACTTC. Translating it yields CASSPPGGQTYEQYF. This chain connects TRBV5-4 to TRBJ2-7; 7 positions agree with TRBD1. Germline V gives CDR1 SGHNT, CDR2 YYREEE (reference sequence). The CDR3 is 15 amino acids. The V gene end was trimmed by 4 bases and the J gene end by 2 bases; junction bases not matched to a gene: 9. Full variable domain (missing parts from reference TRBV5-4 and TRBJ2-7): ETGVTQSPTHLIKTRGQQVTLRCSSQSGHNTVSWYQQALGQGPQFIFQYYREEENGRGNFPPRFSGLQFPNYSSELNVNALELDDSALYLCASSPPGGQTYEQYFGPGTRLTVT.

In DNA form, the CDR3 reads TGTGCCAGCAGTTCCCTGACAGGCGCCAAAAAAGAGACCCAGTACTTC. Amino acid sequence: CASSSLTGAKKETQYF. This chain links TRBV28 with TRBJ2-5, with D perhaps TRBD1 (6 bases). CDR1 is MDHEN and CDR2 is SYDVKM in the germline V gene. Trimming shortened V by 4 bases and J by 3 bases, and 18 bases separated the two germline ends. This CDR3 contains 16 residues.